This TCR beta chain was profiled in a study of spatial heterogeneity in lung cancer. Study at large: As counted in raw reads, each unique TCR and UMI combination appeared more than ten times on average.

Trimming left V 7 bases short and J 1 base short, with 13 bases between. The CDR3 spans 13 residues. CDR1 SQVTM and CDR2 ANQGSEA come from the germline V gene. This clonotype is classed as medium-sized. Its target is not known. One entry per CDR3 protein results from TCRdb running MiXCR on the 5' RACE reads. Among about 20,000 distinct CDR3 sequences listed, approximately 2.5% were seen once. Time point: sample taken at primary tumor resection. The donors were some 70 patients with non-small cell lung cancer that was early-stage and untreated. Tumor, nontumor lung or frozen PBMC supplied whole RNA, sequenced without sorting. Study-level results: Expanded TCR counts, ubiquitous and regional, correlated respectively with ubiquitous and regional nonsynonymous mutation counts. Mutation counts in tumors were tracked by counts of expanded intratumoral alpha and beta TCRs.

Specimen: lung tumor tissue, collected at surgery. The receptor comes from a male donor with early-stage non-small cell lung cancer. This chain links TRBV29-1 with TRBJ1-1; D gene unclear. CDR3 amino acids: CSGNVPANTEAFF. CDR3 DNA: TGCAGCGGTAATGTACCCGCGAACACTGAAGCTTTCTTT.